The 5 T cell receptor beta chains given below trace back to one sample, sequenced in a study of cytomegalovirus exposure and HLA in healthy donors. 60 Vbeta and 13 Jbeta primers were used in PCR. Assay used: immunoSEQ multiplex PCR; TCRdb lists only in-frame clones, some missing. The sample records 150,000 to 200,000 clones, about 75% being singletons. The source material was PBMCs. The receptor set was obtained from a female donor in good health and CMV-seronegative.

The chain recombines TRBV18 with TRBJ1-1, with D hard to call. This CDR3 is 12 amino acids long. CDR1 and CDR2 (germline): KGHSH, LQKENI. V gave up 3 bases and J gave up 6 bases, with 8 bases separating them. The CDR3 bases are TGTGCCAGCTCACCGGAGAAGTCTGAAGCTTTCTTT. It is translated as CASSPEKSEAFF.

This clone occurred a few times. This rearrangement joins TRBV5-1 to TRBJ1-2, with 8 nucleotides matching TRBD1. The CDR3 extends over 17 amino acids. V was clipped by 0 bases and J by 2 bases; unmatched bases: 9. The germline gives CDR1 SGHRS, CDR2 YFSETQ. The DNA for the CDR3 is TGCGCCAGCAGCTTGGGCCAGGGGGCGCGACTCAACTATGGCTACACCTTC. Protein sequence: CASSLGQGARLNYGYTF.

This clone was seen a few times. The rearrangement links TRBV7-2 to TRBJ2-1, with TRBD2 matching over 8 bases. The CDR3 covers 16 residues. Trimming took 0 bases from V and 7 from J; bases not matched to a gene: 8. The germline CDR1 and CDR2 sequences are SGHTA and FQGNSA. CDR3 in amino acids: CASSLAVGGGLNEQFF. CDR3 in DNA: TGTGCCAGCAGCTTAGCGGTTGGCGGGGGGTTGAATGAGCAGTTCTTC.

The chain employs TRBV12-5 and TRBJ1-2, with 8 bases lining up with TRBD1. The CDR3 spans 15 residues. J was trimmed by 5 bases and V by 7 bases; bases with no gene match: 12. CDR1 and CDR2 from the germline V gene are LGHNT and FRNRAP. This chain's CDR3 is CASARAWTGWYGYTF. In nucleotides, the CDR3 is TGTGCTAGTGCCAGAGCCTGGACAGGGTGGTATGGCTACACCTTC.

This clone was detected only a few times. V usage is TRBV7-7 and J usage is TRBJ1-4; 7 bases align to TRBD1. V lost 5 bases to trimming and J lost 3 bases; unmatched junction nucleotides: 6. From germline, CDR1 is SSHAT and CDR2 FNYEAQ (reference sequence). This CDR3 has 15 residues. CDR3 residues: CASSPTTGSNEKLFF. The CDR3 DNA follows: TGTGCCAGCAGCCCGACGACAGGGTCTAATGAAAAACTGTTTTTT.